This entry concerns a single T cell receptor beta chain. Its cognate antigen is unknown. This sample was taken from a study of cytomegalovirus exposure and HLA in healthy donors. Study outcomes and limitations: Fewer N-insertions than the roughly 600-donor mean were reportedly shown by an Asian-associated ancestry cluster in a later analysis. The authors confirmed in vitro that a few CMV-associated chains were specific for CMV antigens.

With 60 Vbeta and 13 Jbeta primers, the PCR was carried out. The method was immunoSEQ multiplex PCR; TCRdb's version includes in-frame clones alone and lacks a portion of them. This table has about 98,000 clones, roughly 81% appearing once. Per the germline V gene, CDR1 is WNHNN and CDR2 is SYGVQD (reference sequence). There are 15 residues in the CDR3. Trimming shortened V by 2 bases and J by 0 bases, and 11 bases separated the two germline ends. V usage is TRBV10-1 and J usage is TRBJ2-7; D call uncertain. The sequence came from a man in his forties or fifties in good health and CMV-seronegative. The sequencing input was PBMCs. CDR3 DNA sequence: TGCGCCAGCAGTGAGCACAGTATTCTCTCCTACGAGCAGTACTTC. Its protein is CASSEHSILSYEQYF.